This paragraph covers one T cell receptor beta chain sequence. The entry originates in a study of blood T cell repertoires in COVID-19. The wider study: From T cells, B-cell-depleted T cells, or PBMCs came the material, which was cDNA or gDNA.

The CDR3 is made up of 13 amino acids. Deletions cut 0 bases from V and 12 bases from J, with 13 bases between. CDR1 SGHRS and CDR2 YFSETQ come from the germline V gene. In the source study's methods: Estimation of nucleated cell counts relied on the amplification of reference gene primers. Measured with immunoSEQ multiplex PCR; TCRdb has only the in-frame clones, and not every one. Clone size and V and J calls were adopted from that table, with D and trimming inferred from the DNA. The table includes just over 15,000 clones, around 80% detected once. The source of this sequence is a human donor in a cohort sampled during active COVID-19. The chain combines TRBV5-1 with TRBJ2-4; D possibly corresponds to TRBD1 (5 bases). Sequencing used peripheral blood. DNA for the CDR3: TGCGCCAGCAGCTTGGGGTCGAGAGACAGTCAGTACTTC. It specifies CASSLGSRDSQYF.